This T cell receptor (beta chain) was observed in a study of STAT5B mutations in CD4+ large granular lymphocyte leukemia. Study-wide results and limits: Roughly 27% of private leukemic clonotypes occurred rarely in other patients' non-leukemic repertoires.

The V gene end was trimmed by 1 base and the J gene end by 0 bases; junction bases not matched to a gene: 7. This CDR3 spans 18 amino acids. Germline V gene lookup returns CDR1 SGHVS and CDR2 FQNEAQ. A word on this clone: The antigen is not known.

Some clones are missing from TCRdb's copy, which holds only in-frame ones; the method was immunoSEQ multiplex PCR. The data show tens of thousands of clones, with around four fifths seen just once and 4.4% held by the top ten. The chain employs TRBV7-8 and TRBJ2-7, with 12 bases lining up with TRBD2. Sample: CD4+ T cells from blood buffy coats. The receptor's source is a human donor in good health. The CDR3 DNA is TGTGCCAGCAGCTTAGAGGGACTAGCGGGCCACTTCTCCTACGAGCAGTACTTC. Translating it yields CASSLEGLAGHFSYEQYF.